One sample yielded the 27 T cell receptor beta chains listed below, sequenced in a study of blood T cell repertoires in COVID-19. Repertoires were generated with immunoSEQ multiplex PCR, while TCRdb's copy carries only in-frame clones and drops some. The sample consists of fewer than 200,000 clones, 83% of them appearing once. The sample comprised peripheral blood. Receptor source: a woman of 80 years or more with acute or convalescent COVID-19.

The J gene is TRBJ2-5, the V gene TRBV7-9; 8 nucleotides match TRBD1. With 2 bases clipped from V and 1 base from J, the junction kept 3 bases outside the gene matches. This CDR3 is 15 amino acids long. CDR1 is SEHNR, CDR2 FQNEAQ, per germline (reference sequence). CDR3 DNA sequence: TGTGCCAGCAGCTTAATAACAGGGGGCCAAGAGACCCAGTACTTC. Its protein is CASSLITGGQETQYF.

The CDR3 region has the DNA TGTGCCAGCAGCCAAGACCCCCCCGGGACAGGGGGCAGAGAGACCCAGTACTTC. This sequence encodes CASSQDPPGTGGRETQYF. The chain carries TRBV4-2 and TRBJ2-5; 12 bases are shared with TRBD1. Germline V lookup: CDR1 LGHNA, CDR2 YNFKEQ. The CDR3 totals 18 residues. Unmatched junction bases numbered 9, after V lost 0 bases and J lost 4 bases.

The chain joins TRBV2 to TRBJ1-4; the match to TRBD1 covers 10 bases. The V segment lost 6 bases and the J segment 5 bases; nucleotides outside the gene matches: 6. CDR1 and CDR2 (germline): SNHLY, FYNNEI. This CDR3 comprises 15 residues. CDR3 sequence reads: CASRFDRGRNEKLFF. CDR3 sequence (DNA): TGTGCCAGCAGGTTTGACAGGGGGCGAAATGAAAAACTGTTTTTT.

This clone appeared a single time. The chain combines TRBV6-2 or TRBV6-3 with TRBJ1-5; D may be TRBD1 (6 bases). Germline loops: CDR1 MNHEY, CDR2 SVGEGT. This CDR3 has 16 residues. The V and J ends lost 5 bases and 4 bases respectively, with 18 bases between them. For the CDR3, the DNA is TGTGCCAGCAGTCCACAGGGTTCTCCGTGGAATCAGCCCCAGCATTTT. Translated: CASSPQGSPWNQPQHF.

The chain couples TRBV30 to TRBJ2-1; D is possibly TRBD2 (6 bases). This CDR3 has 13 residues. Deletions cut 7 bases from V and 7 bases from J, with 17 bases between. From germline, CDR1 is GTSNPN and CDR2 SVGIG (reference sequence). The CDR3 here is CASDTLTRNEQFF. The CDR3 DNA follows: TGTGCCTCCGATACTCTGACTAGGAATGAGCAGTTCTTC.

This clone was seen only a few times. The chain uses TRBV25-1 and TRBJ1-5, with TRBD1 matching 9 bases. The CDR3 runs to 17 residues. Per germline, CDR1 MGHDK and CDR2 SYGVNS. V shed 0 bases, J shed 9 bases, and the junction held 12 bases outside the gene matches. The CDR3 loop reads CASSEYIGQGFVRPQHF. CDR3 in DNA: TGTGCCAGCAGTGAATATATAGGACAGGGGTTCGTTCGGCCCCAGCATTTT. The full variable domain, completed using reference TRBV25-1 and TRBJ1-5, is EADIYQTPRYLVIGTGKKITLECSQTMGHDKMYWYQQDPGMELHLIHYSYGVNSTEKGDLSSESTVSRIRTEHFPLTLESARPSHTSQYLCASSEYIGQGFVRPQHFGDGTRLSIL.

This clone turned up a few times. The chain combines TRBV19 with TRBJ2-7; the D gene is possibly TRBD1 (7 bases). This CDR3 spans 15 amino acids. V was clipped by 4 bases and J by 2 bases, with 15 bases between them. The germline CDR1 and CDR2 sequences are LNHDA and SQIVND (reference sequence). In DNA, the CDR3 is TGTGCCAGTAGTAATTTCGCGGGACAGACCTACGAGCAGTACTTC. This sequence encodes CASSNFAGQTYEQYF.

The CDR3 coding sequence is TGTGCCAGCAGCTTGGTGGCAGGAAACACTGAAGCTTTCTTT. Residues: CASSLVAGNTEAFF. This sequence joins TRBV5-8 and TRBJ1-1; D is uncertain. From germline, CDR1 is SGHTS and CDR2 YDEGEE. The CDR3 totals 14 residues. Trimming stripped 0 bases from V and 2 bases from J, with 8 bases between.

This clone has only a few counts. This chain connects TRBV30 to TRBJ1-1; D not certain. Germline V gene sequence: CDR1 GTSNPN, CDR2 SVGIG (reference sequence). V dropped 3 bases and J dropped 4 bases, with 18 bases sitting between them. There are 15 residues in the CDR3. The CDR3 reads CAWRSSSNRGTEAFF. The CDR3 coding sequence is TGTGCCTGGAGGAGCTCCTCAAATCGGGGCACTGAAGCTTTCTTT.

The chain carries TRBV18 and TRBJ2-1; 9 bases align to TRBD1. Trimming took 2 bases from V and 3 from J; bases not matched to a gene: 5. Germline lookup yields CDR1 KGHSH and CDR2 LQKENI. This CDR3 comprises 16 residues. Here the CDR3 reads CASSPEGQGFYNEQFF. CDR3 DNA sequence: TGTGCCAGCTCACCAGAGGGACAGGGCTTCTACAATGAGCAGTTCTTC.

The chain combines TRBV6-2 or TRBV6-3 with TRBJ2-5, with 15 bases that match TRBD2. The CDR3 is made up of 16 amino acids. Per the germline V gene, CDR1 is MNHEY and CDR2 is SVGEGT. Trimming at V came to 6 bases and at J to 2 bases, leaving 4 bases not matched to a gene. For the CDR3, the DNA is TGTGCCAGCAGCCTCGGACTAGCGGGGGGGCAAGAGACCCAGTACTTC. Encoded protein: CASSLGLAGGQETQYF.

The chain carries TRBV24-1 and TRBJ1-2; no definite D call. The CDR3 has 15 residues. V was cut by 4 bases and J by 8 bases, with 19 bases left in between. Germline V lookup: CDR1 KGHDR, CDR2 SFDVKD. CDR3 loop: CATSESPRVSRGYTF. In nucleotides, the CDR3 is TGTGCCACCAGTGAGTCCCCACGGGTATCGCGGGGCTACACCTTC.

V usage is TRBV21-1 and J usage is TRBJ2-7; the table's D call, TRBD1, was not checked against the DNA. TRBV21-1 is a pseudogene. This CDR3 comprises 12 residues. The CDR3 DNA reads TGTGCCAGCAGCAAAAGGGGAAGCGAGCAGTACTTC. This translates into CASSKRGSEQYF.

The V and J genes are TRBV6-2 or TRBV6-3 and TRBJ1-3; 10 bases line up with TRBD1. V was pared by 3 bases and J by 3 bases, with 8 bases of the junction left unmatched. Germline CDR1 is MNHEY and CDR2 is SVGEGT. The CDR3 length is 17 residues. CDR3 DNA: TGTGCCAGCAGTTATTTTAGGACAGGGGGATTTGGAAACACCATATATTTT. Translated, it gives CASSYFRTGGFGNTIYF.

This clone appeared once. The chain links TRBV11-2 to TRBJ2-7; maybe TRBD1 (6 bases). CDR3 size: 15 residues. Germline values: CDR1 SGHAT, CDR2 FQNNGV. V was clipped by 1 base and J by 7 bases, with 17 bases between them. CDR3 protein: CASSLGRTAPEEQYF. The CDR3 DNA follows: TGTGCCAGCAGCTTAGGCCGGACAGCCCCTGAGGAGCAGTACTTC.

This chain uses TRBV19 with TRBJ2-1; D is possibly TRBD1 (5 bases). The CDR3 runs to 14 residues. The V end was cut by 6 bases, the J end by 6 bases, with 15 bases between. Germline V gene lookup returns CDR1 LNHDA and CDR2 SQIVND (reference sequence). The CDR3 reads CASSTWQGRNEQFF. As DNA, the CDR3 is TGTGCCAGTAGCACATGGCAGGGCCGCAATGAGCAGTTCTTC.

This sequence joins TRBV2 and TRBJ2-7, with D unresolved. This CDR3 is built from 12 residues. Per germline, CDR1 SNHLY and CDR2 FYNNEI. Trimming pared 6 bases from V and 4 bases from J, leaving 10 bases between. The CDR3 loop is CASSVALYEQYF. The CDR3 region has the DNA TGTGCCAGCAGCGTAGCCCTTTACGAGCAGTACTTC.

The rearrangement uses TRBV5-4 and TRBJ1-1; the D is unclear. V was shortened by 2 bases and J by 6 bases, with 8 bases between the two germline ends. Germline V gives CDR1 SGHNT, CDR2 YYREEE (reference sequence). This CDR3 has 12 amino acids. In nucleotides, the CDR3 is TGTGCCAGCAGCTTCGGCGGCCCTGAAGCTTTCTTT. Encoded protein: CASSFGGPEAFF.

The chain links TRBV5-1 to TRBJ2-2; 11 bases align to TRBD1. The ends lost 4 bases at V and 5 bases at J; junction bases unmatched: 13. CDR1 SGHRS and CDR2 YFSETQ come from the germline V gene. CDR3 length: 18 amino acids. Written as DNA, the CDR3 is TGCGCCAGCAGCCCACCTACCGGGACAGGGGGACGGACCGGGGAGCTGTTTTTT. Protein product: CASSPPTGTGGRTGELFF.

The chain employs TRBV11-2 and TRBJ1-3; 10 bases match TRBD1. V lost 4 bases, J lost 8 bases, and 2 bases stayed unmatched. Germline assignment: CDR1 SGHAT and CDR2 FQNNGV. The CDR3 length is 13 residues. The CDR3 DNA is TGTGCCAGCAGCTGGGGGACAGGGGACACCATATATTTT. Amino acids: CASSWGTGDTIYF.

J is TRBJ1-1 and V is TRBV19, with 9 bases that match TRBD1. The CDR3 consists of 18 residues. The V gene's germline CDR1 is LNHDA and CDR2 SQIVND (reference sequence). V dropped 2 bases and J dropped 1; count of bases not matched to a gene: 11. CDR3 DNA sequence: TGTGCCAGTAGTATAACCCGGCCGGGACAGGGAACGAACACTGAAGCTTTCTTT. Amino acid sequence: CASSITRPGQGTNTEAFF.

A single count supports this clone. The rearrangement links TRBV7-2 to TRBJ2-5, with TRBD2 matching over 12 bases. Germline-derived CDR1 and CDR2 are SGHTA and FQGNSA. The CDR3 extends over 15 amino acids. The trim removed 6 bases at V and 2 bases at J, leaving 4 bases unmatched. For the CDR3, the DNA is TGTGCCAGCAGTCCACTAGCGGGAGGTCAAGAGACCCAGTACTTC. As protein: CASSPLAGGQETQYF.

The chain joins TRBV3-1 (or the pseudogene TRBV3-2) to TRBJ2-1, with 7 bases fitting TRBD2. This CDR3 comprises 14 residues. The junction had 8 bases not matched to a gene; V was cut back by 4 bases and J by 8 bases. The germline gives CDR1 LGHDT, CDR2 YNNKEL (reference sequence). CDR3: CASSPGGGWYEQFF. DNA of the CDR3: TGTGCCAGCAGCCCCGGCGGGGGTTGGTATGAGCAGTTCTTC.

The chain couples TRBV11-2 to TRBJ1-2, with 7 positions matching TRBD1. Germline CDR1 is SGHAT and CDR2 is FQNNGV. After removal of 0 bases from V and 10 bases from J, the junction contained 5 bases not matched to a gene. CDR3 length: 13 residues. CDR3 sequence reads: CASSLDRDRYYTF. CDR3 nucleotides: TGTGCCAGCAGCTTAGACCGGGACAGATACTACACCTTC.

The chain is built from TRBV28 and TRBJ1-1; D uncertain. The germline V gene has CDR1 MDHEN and CDR2 SYDVKM. V was pared by 6 bases and J by 6 bases, with 20 bases between. The CDR3 is 15 residues long. Here the CDR3 reads CASSNSPGPGSEAFF. CDR3 in DNA: TGTGCCAGCAGCAATAGTCCAGGTCCCGGCTCTGAAGCTTTCTTT.

The chain has TRBV10-3 and TRBJ2-5; D is possibly TRBD1 (6 bases). V was clipped by 10 bases and J by 2 bases, with 14 bases between them. The CDR3 runs 13 residues. CDR1 is ENHRY and CDR2 is SYGVKD in the germline V gene. CDR3 bases: TGTGCCACCACAGGGACATCACAAGAGACCCAGTACTTC. It encodes CATTGTSQETQYF.

J is TRBJ2-6 and V is TRBV5-4; a possible D gene is TRBD2 (6 bases). Germline V gene data show CDR1 as SGHNT and CDR2 as YYREEE (reference sequence). CDR3 length: 15 amino acids. V lost 4 bases and J 2 bases, leaving 10 bases between the germline ends. The CDR3 DNA sequence: TGTGCCAGCAGCACTACGGGGGCTGGGGCCAACGTCCTGACTTTC. Protein sequence: CASSTTGAGANVLTF.